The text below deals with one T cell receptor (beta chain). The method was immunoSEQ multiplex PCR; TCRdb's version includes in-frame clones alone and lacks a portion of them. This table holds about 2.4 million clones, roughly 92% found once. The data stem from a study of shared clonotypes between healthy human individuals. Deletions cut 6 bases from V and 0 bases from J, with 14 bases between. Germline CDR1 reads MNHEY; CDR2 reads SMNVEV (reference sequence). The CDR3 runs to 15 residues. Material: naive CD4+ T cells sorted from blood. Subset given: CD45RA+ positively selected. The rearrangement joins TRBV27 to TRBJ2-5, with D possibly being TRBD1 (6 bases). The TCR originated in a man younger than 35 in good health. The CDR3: CASRTGSFYQETQYF. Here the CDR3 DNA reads TGTGCCAGCAGAACAGGGTCATTTTACCAAGAGACCCAGTACTTC.